The 28 T cell receptor beta chains listed next were all sequenced from one sample in a study of blood T cells in healthy people across ages. The second PCR ran about 6 to 12 cycles with a sample-barcoded 5' primer and J-beta primers. TCRdb passed the 5' RACE reads through MiXCR, listing each CDR3 protein once. The profile shows 590,000 or so distinct CDR3 sequences, approximately 30% of them singletons. Sequencing used blood. The receptor source for this set is a woman older than 75 in good health.

This clonotype was picked up many times. The rearrangement links TRBV5-4 to TRBJ1-2; D is ambiguous. The CDR3 totals 14 residues. Germline V lookup: CDR1 SGHNT, CDR2 YYREEE (reference sequence). With 4 bases removed from V and 5 bases from J, the gap between germline ends came to 15 bases. The CDR3 DNA reads TGTGCCAGCAGCCCCCCGGGCCTGGCGTATGGCTACACCTTC. Protein product: CASSPPGLAYGYTF.

This clonotype was seen at least ten times. The rearrangement uses TRBV9 and TRBJ2-1; 8 bases are shared with TRBD1. This CDR3 is 16 amino acids long. Trimming took 4 bases from V and 2 from J; bases not matched to a gene: 8. Germline V gives CDR1 SGDLS, CDR2 YYNGEE. The chain's CDR3 is CASSPQGQVPYNEQFF. The DNA of the CDR3 is TGTGCCAGCAGCCCACAGGGACAGGTACCCTACAATGAGCAGTTCTTC.

This clonotype has at least ten counts. V and J are TRBV4-1 and TRBJ2-2; perhaps TRBD1 as D (5 bases). Germline lookup yields CDR1 MGHRA and CDR2 YSYEKL. This CDR3 spans 15 amino acids. The V and J ends lost 3 bases and 3 bases respectively, with 11 bases between them. The CDR3 is CASSQVDTYTGELFF. The CDR3 region has the DNA TGCGCCAGCAGCCAGGTGGACACCTACACCGGGGAGCTGTTTTTT.

This clonotype has a count of ten or more. The chain links TRBV12-3 or TRBV12-4 to TRBJ1-2; 8 bases agree with TRBD1. The ends lost 7 bases at V and 4 bases at J; junction bases unmatched: 8. CDR3 length: 14 amino acids. In nucleotides, the CDR3 is TGTGCCAGCACCTTGACAGGGGCCGGCTATGGCTACACCTTC. Translating gives CASTLTGAGYGYTF.

This clonotype was counted at least ten times. The chain links TRBV7-7 to TRBJ2-1; D gene ambiguous. V was trimmed by 4 bases and J by 5 bases, leaving 9 bases between them. CDR1 is SSHAT and CDR2 is FNYEAQ in the germline V gene (reference sequence). The CDR3 runs to 13 residues. The CDR3 region is CASSSRPDNEQFF. The CDR3 DNA reads TGTGCCAGCAGCTCTCGACCAGACAATGAGCAGTTCTTC. Filled out from reference TRBV7-7 and TRBJ2-1, the complete variable domain reads GAGVSQSPRYKVTKRGQDVTLRCDPISSHATLYWYQQALGQGPEFLTYFNYEAQPDKSGLPSDRFSAERPEGSISTLTIQRTEQRDSAMYRCASSSRPDNEQFFGPGTRLTVL.

The chain joins TRBV9 to TRBJ2-7; D unclear. V lost 0 bases and J 10 bases, leaving 11 bases between the germline ends. The CDR3 has 12 residues. Germline-derived CDR1 and CDR2 are SGDLS and YYNGEE. CDR3 region: CASSVGEEAQYF. The CDR3, as DNA: TGTGCCAGCAGCGTAGGGGAAGAGGCCCAGTACTTC.

At least ten counts were recorded for this clonotype. The chain employs TRBV7-9 and TRBJ2-5, with D uncertain. This CDR3 is built from 14 residues. V lost 0 bases and J lost 5, with 10 bases in between. CDR1 SEHNR and CDR2 FQNEAQ come from the germline V gene (reference sequence). The CDR3 spells CASSLASVVETQYF. Written as DNA, the CDR3 is TGTGCCAGCAGCTTAGCGTCGGTAGTCGAGACCCAGTACTTC.

This clonotype was seen many times. The chain couples TRBV9 to TRBJ1-6, with unresolved D. The V gene's germline CDR1 is SGDLS and CDR2 YYNGEE. Trimming stripped 4 bases from V and 8 bases from J, with 10 bases between. CDR3 length: 13 residues. CDR3 protein: CASSPSGDSPLHF. CDR3 DNA sequence: TGTGCCAGCAGCCCTAGCGGGGATTCACCCCTCCACTTT.

There are a few counts of this clonotype. The rearrangement joins TRBV30 to TRBJ1-2; maybe TRBD1 (5 bases). CDR3 size: 13 residues. Germline V gene lookup returns CDR1 GTSNPN and CDR2 SVGIG (reference sequence). The V end was cut by 5 bases, the J end by 3 bases, with 13 bases between. CDR3 coding DNA: TGTGCCTGGCAAGGGACGGATGACTATGGCTACACCTTC. It is translated as CAWQGTDDYGYTF.

This clonotype was counted many times. The J gene is TRBJ2-7, the V gene TRBV5-6, with D unresolved. The germline V and J ends were trimmed by 1 base and 2 bases, with 19 bases remaining between them. Germline V gene data show CDR1 as SGHDT and CDR2 as YYEEEE. The CDR3 runs to 17 residues. CDR3 residues: CASSLSPRNRFPYEQYF. The CDR3 DNA follows: TGTGCCAGCAGCTTGTCACCCCGCAACCGCTTCCCCTACGAGCAGTACTTC.

This clonotype has a handful of counts. One junction end disagrees with the germline gene, perhaps due to a read error. V gene TRBV12-3 or TRBV12-4 combines with J gene TRBJ2-3; D uncertain. The CDR3 extends over 11 amino acids. The CDR3 DNA follows: TGTGCCAGCAGTATCACAGATGCGCAGTATTTT. This translates into CASSITDAQYF.

The table lists this clonotype with many counts. The chain has TRBV28 and TRBJ2-3, with D tentatively TRBD1 or TRBD2 (5 bases each). This CDR3 is 14 amino acids long. Trimming removed 5 bases from V and 6 bases from J, with 15 bases in between. The germline gives CDR1 MDHEN, CDR2 SYDVKM. The DNA of the CDR3 is TGTGCCAGCAGTCGAAGGGACCTATGGGATACGCAGTATTTT. It yields the protein CASSRRDLWDTQYF. The variable domain in full, completed from reference TRBV28 and TRBJ2-3, reads DVKVTQSSRYLVKRTGEKVFLECVQDMDHENMFWYRQDPGLGLRLIYFSYDVKMKEKGDIPEGYSVSREKKERFSLILESASTNQTSMYLCASSRRDLWDTQYFGPGTRLTVL.

As for this clonotype: One junction end disagrees with the germline gene, perhaps due to a read error. The J gene is TRBJ2-5, the V gene TRBV5-6; the D is unclear. The J call is uncertain, as TRBJ2-7 better fits the DNA end. The CDR3 is made up of 13 amino acids. CDR1 and CDR2 (germline): SGHDT, YYEEEE. In nucleotides, the CDR3 is TGTGCCTGCAGCGATGGGTCCTGTTACGAGCAGTACTTC. Protein: CACSDGSCYEQYF.

The chain uses TRBV7-9 and TRBJ2-5, with D tentatively TRBD1 or TRBD2 (5 bases each). V was cut by 8 bases and J by 5 bases, with 15 bases left in between. CDR1 is SEHNR and CDR2 is FQNEAQ in the germline V gene (reference sequence). This CDR3 spans 13 amino acids. The chain's CDR3 is CASRLNGGETQYF. The CDR3 DNA sequence: TGTGCCAGCCGCCTAAATGGGGGTGAGACCCAGTACTTC.

In its sample, this clonotype was seen many times. J is TRBJ2-3 and V is TRBV7-6; possible D gene TRBD1, 7 bases. The germline V gene encodes CDR1 SGHVS and CDR2 FNYEAQ. The CDR3 totals 16 residues. The ends were cut back, 1 base at V and 2 bases at J, with 13 bases in the middle. Here the CDR3 reads CASSLVARGDTDTQYF. The CDR3 DNA sequence: TGTGCCAGCAGCTTAGTGGCCAGGGGGGACACAGATACGCAGTATTTT. Combining the CDR3 with reference TRBV7-6 and TRBJ2-3 gives the whole variable domain GAGVSQSPRYKVTKRGQDVALRCDPISGHVSLYWYRQALGQGPEFLTYFNYEAQQDKSGLPNDRFSAERPEGSISTLTIQRTEQRDSAMYRCASSLVARGDTDTQYFGPGTRLTVL.

As for this clonotype: This CDR3 fails to terminate in the conserved phenylalanine or tryptophan, so it likely reflects a read error. The chain recombines TRBV5-1 with TRBJ2-2; possible D gene TRBD2, 5 bases. The CDR3 is 16 amino acids. In germline, CDR1 is SGHRS, CDR2 YFSETQ. The V gene lost 0 bases and the J gene lost 4 bases, with 13 bases spanning the gap. The CDR3 protein is CASSLGIGRFTGELFC. In nucleotides, the CDR3 is TGCGCCAGCAGCTTGGGAATTGGGAGATTCACCGGGGAGCTGTTTTGT.

Only a few counts were recorded for this clonotype. The chain is built from TRBV4-3 and TRBJ1-2; 10 bases are a match to TRBD1. The germline V gene has CDR1 LGHNA and CDR2 YSLEER. The CDR3 covers 15 residues. V shed 2 bases, J shed 7 bases, and the junction held 7 bases outside the gene matches. DNA of the CDR3: TGCGCCAGCAGCCAATCCGACAGGGGGCGGAGTGGCTACACCTTC. Translation gives CASSQSDRGRSGYTF.

As regards this clonotype: Being one base from a much bigger clone, this may be a read error. This chain connects TRBV5-1 to TRBJ2-3, with TRBD1 identical over 9 bases. Germline assignment: CDR1 SGHRS and CDR2 YFSETQ. The CDR3 totals 16 residues. The chain's CDR3 is CASSLQGARGTDMQYF. Written as DNA, the CDR3 is TGCGCCAGCAGCTTACAGGGGGCGCGGGGCACAGATATGCAGTATTTT.

In its sample, this clonotype was seen many times. At one boundary the junction diverges from the germline segment, which might be a read error. The chain has TRBV5-1 and TRBJ2-7, with D perhaps matching TRBD1 (5 bases). Per the germline V gene, CDR1 is SGHRS and CDR2 is YFSETQ. The CDR3 sequence is 13 residues long. CDR3 loop: CASSLEGAGEQYF. CDR3 DNA sequence: TGTGCCAGCAGTTTAGAAGGGGCAGGGGAGCAGTACTTC. Looking up the rest from reference TRBV5-1 and TRBJ2-7 gives the full variable domain: KAGVTQTPRYLIKTRGQQVTLSCSPISGHRSVSWYQQTPGQGLQFLFEYFSETQRNKGNFPGRFSGRQFSNSRSEMNVSTLELGDSALYLCASSLEGAGEQYFGPGTRLTVT.

This clonotype has ten or more counts. The chain uses TRBV6-6 and TRBJ1-1; 9 nucleotides agree with TRBD1. This CDR3 spans 15 amino acids. Trimming took 5 bases from V and 6 from J; bases not matched to a gene: 10. Germline V gene lookup returns CDR1 MNHNY and CDR2 SVGAGI (reference sequence). The CDR3 nucleotides read TGTGCCAGCAGTCCTGGGACAGGGAGTTTACCTGAAGCTTTCTTT. Residues: CASSPGTGSLPEAFF.

The genes are TRBV18 and TRBJ1-3; TRBD1 matches at 10 bases. V gave up 3 bases and J gave up 6 bases; unmatched junction bases: 8. Germline values: CDR1 KGHSH, CDR2 LQKENI. The CDR3 spans 16 residues. CDR3 sequence (DNA): TGTGCCAGCTCACCCGCGGGACAGGGGATCGAAAACACCATATATTTT. This gives the protein CASSPAGQGIENTIYF.

This clonotype was observed many times. In DNA form, the CDR3 reads TGTGCCAGCAGTTACTCGGGGACTAGCACAGATACGCAGTATTTT. Protein: CASSYSGTSTDTQYF. V gene TRBV6-2 or TRBV6-3 combines with J gene TRBJ2-3; a weak D match, TRBD2 (6 bases). The CDR3 has 15 residues. The ends were cut back, 0 bases at V and 0 bases at J, with 7 bases in the middle. Germline lookup yields CDR1 MNHEY and CDR2 SVGEGT.

The chain couples TRBV7-9 to TRBJ2-1; possibly TRBD2 for D (6 bases). Germline V gene data show CDR1 as SEHNR and CDR2 as FQNEAQ (reference sequence). V was shortened by 6 bases and J by 0 bases, with 15 bases between the two germline ends. CDR3 length: 16 residues. The CDR3 loop reads CASSLIYGSSYNEQFF. The CDR3 DNA reads as TGTGCCAGCAGTCTGATATACGGGAGCTCCTACAATGAGCAGTTCTTC.

This clonotype was detected a few times. The chain has TRBV5-1 and TRBJ1-6, with a tentative D call TRBD1 (6 bases). The V end lost 0 bases, the J end lost 7 bases, and 11 bases lay between the germline ends. This CDR3 is built from 15 residues. The V gene's germline CDR1 is SGHRS and CDR2 YFSETQ. CDR3 coding DNA: TGCGCCAGCAGCTTGGAGGGGGGGGCAAATTCACCCCTCCACTTT. It is translated as CASSLEGGANSPLHF.

This clonotype was detected many times. This chain links TRBV28 with TRBJ2-3; D gene unclear. V dropped 3 bases and J dropped 3 bases, with 7 bases sitting between them. The CDR3 has 13 amino acids. The germline gives CDR1 MDHEN, CDR2 SYDVKM. CDR3 sequence: CASSLGETDTQYF. The CDR3 region has the DNA TGTGCCAGCAGTTTGGGTGAAACAGATACGCAGTATTTT.

At least ten counts were recorded for this clonotype. This chain uses TRBV29-1 with TRBJ1-1, with D unclear. V lost 6 bases and J lost 1, with 12 bases in between. The germline CDR1 and CDR2 sequences are SQVTM and ANQGSEA. The CDR3 spans 13 residues. The CDR3 here is CSVSTTENTEAFF. Here the CDR3 DNA reads TGCAGCGTATCTACCACAGAGAACACTGAAGCTTTCTTT.

The chain links TRBV7-9 to TRBJ2-2, with 13 bases lining up with TRBD2. Unmatched junction bases numbered 14, after V lost 5 bases and J lost 5 bases. The CDR3 covers 19 residues. Germline loops: CDR1 SEHNR, CDR2 FQNEAQ (reference sequence). CDR3 amino acids: CASSPRTSGGLRGTGELFF. In DNA, the CDR3 is TGTGCCAGCAGCCCTCGGACTAGCGGGGGCTTAAGAGGGACCGGGGAGCTGTTTTTT. Combining the CDR3 with reference TRBV7-9 and TRBJ2-2 gives the whole variable domain DTGVSQNPRHKITKRGQNVTFRCDPISEHNRLYWYRQTLGQGPEFLTYFQNEAQLEKSRLLSDRFSAERPKGSFSTLEIQRTEQGDSAMYLCASSPRTSGGLRGTGELFFGEGSRLTVL.

Ten or more counts support this clonotype. The genes are TRBV28 and TRBJ2-7, with a tentative D call TRBD2 (6 bases). V lost 7 bases and J lost 2, with 15 bases in between. The V gene's germline CDR1 is MDHEN and CDR2 SYDVKM. This CDR3 has 14 amino acids. CDR3 in amino acids: CASTPGSGAYEQYF. CDR3 coding DNA: TGTGCCAGCACCCCTGGGTCGGGGGCCTACGAGCAGTACTTC.